A single sample is the source of the 28 T cell receptor beta chains below, sequenced in a study of graft-versus-host responses after intestinal transplantation. Their target antigens are unknown. The repertoire was sequenced with immunoSEQ multiplex PCR; TCRdb's copy has only in-frame clones and lacks some. The sample gives around 24,000 clones, approximately 82% of which show up once; approximately 0.93% is in the top ten. The specimen was unstimulated CD8+ T cells sorted from spleen or lymph node cells, collected before transplant. These TCRs come from a human donor who was the organ donor for an intestinal transplant.

The rearrangement joins TRBV5-8 to TRBJ1-2, with D maybe TRBD1 (6 bases). V dropped 4 bases and J dropped 3 bases, with 16 bases sitting between them. CDR3 length: 15 amino acids. CDR1 and CDR2 from the germline V gene are SGHTS and YDEGEE. This CDR3 is CASSPIRGTHYGYTF. CDR3 coding DNA: TGTGCCAGCAGCCCGATAAGGGGGACTCACTATGGCTACACCTTC.

The chain recombines TRBV21-1 with TRBJ2-4; the table calls TRBD2, which could not be checked here. TRBV21-1 is recorded as a pseudogene. CDR3 size: 16 residues. The CDR3, as DNA: TGTGCCAGCAGCAAAAAGGGGGGACTAGCGGAAAACATTCAGTACTTC. Amino acids: CASSKKGGLAENIQYF.

The J gene is TRBJ2-5, the V gene TRBV28; 8 bases line up with TRBD1. Germline trimming cut 7 bases from V and 7 bases from J; bases unmatched to any gene: 14. CDR1 and CDR2 from the germline V gene are MDHEN and SYDVKM. CDR3 size: 15 residues. The chain's CDR3 is CASINPGQGAGTQYF. CDR3 bases: TGTGCCAGCATCAACCCGGGCCAGGGGGCTGGGACCCAGTACTTC.

CDR3 DNA sequence: TGTGCCAGCCTACTCGACACAGGGCCTGAGCAGTTCTTC. This translates into CASLLDTGPEQFF. The chain is built from TRBV7-9 and TRBJ2-1, with D maybe TRBD1 (6 bases). The CDR3 contains 13 residues. Trimming shortened V by 8 bases and J by 9 bases, and 17 bases separated the two germline ends. Germline values: CDR1 SEHNR, CDR2 FQNEAQ (reference sequence).

V gene TRBV4-3 combines with J gene TRBJ2-7; D is possibly TRBD1 or TRBD2 (6 bases each). The CDR3 runs to 14 residues. Trimming cost V 0 bases and J 2 bases, with 8 bases left between them. Germline lookup yields CDR1 LGHNA and CDR2 YSLEER. This chain's CDR3 is CASSQDRGAYEQYF. The CDR3 coding sequence is TGCGCCAGCAGCCAAGATAGGGGGGCCTACGAGCAGTACTTC.

The chain couples TRBV14 to TRBJ1-1; no clear D. This CDR3 has 15 amino acids. Trimming shortened V by 0 bases and J by 1 base, and 9 bases separated the two germline ends. The germline gives CDR1 SGHDN, CDR2 FVKESK. The CDR3 DNA reads as TGTGCCAGCAGCCAAGATGGCGAATGGAACACTGAAGCTTTCTTT. Amino acids: CASSQDGEWNTEAFF.

The chain combines TRBV2 with TRBJ2-1, with D unresolved. V was trimmed by 5 bases and J by 6 bases, leaving 8 bases between them. Germline CDR1 SNHLY, CDR2 FYNNEI. CDR3 length: 12 residues. CDR3 region: CASSYSSNEQFF. As DNA, the CDR3 is TGTGCCAGCAGTTATTCCAGCAATGAGCAGTTCTTC.

This clone was observed a few times. The rearrangement links TRBV7-9 to TRBJ1-2, with a tentative D call TRBD1 (6 bases). The germline V and J ends were trimmed by 4 bases and 0 bases, with 21 bases remaining between them. Germline V lookup: CDR1 SEHNR, CDR2 FQNEAQ (reference sequence). The CDR3 contains 18 residues. This CDR3 is CASSSLLGGGQSNYGYTF. The DNA of the CDR3 is TGTGCCAGCAGCTCCCTATTGGGTGGGGGGCAGTCTAACTATGGCTACACCTTC.

The rearrangement links TRBV5-5 to TRBJ1-2; D unresolved. In germline, CDR1 is SGHKS, CDR2 YYEKEE (reference sequence). CDR3 size: 14 residues. V was shortened by 2 bases and J by 4 bases, with 12 bases between the two germline ends. CDR3 in amino acids: CASSFASGGYGYTF. CDR3 nucleotide sequence: TGTGCCAGCAGCTTCGCCTCCGGAGGCTATGGCTACACCTTC.

This clone was detected once. V usage is TRBV19 and J usage is TRBJ1-5, with 12 bases lining up with TRBD1. The CDR3 contains 15 residues. Trimming at V came to 10 bases and at J to 1 base, leaving 5 bases not matched to a gene. CDR1 is LNHDA, CDR2 SQIVND, per germline (reference sequence). CDR3 in DNA: TGTGCCACGGGACAGGGGGCGCGGAGCAATCAGCCCCAGCATTTT. Translation gives CATGQGARSNQPQHF. The full variable domain, in which reference TRBV19 and TRBJ1-5 provide the parts outside the CDR3, is DGGITQSPKYLFRKEGQNVTLSCEQNLNHDAMYWYRQDPGQGLRLIYYSQIVNDFQKGDIAEGYSVSREKKESFPLTVTSAQKNPTAFYLCATGQGARSNQPQHFGDGTRLSIL.

Only one count was recorded for this clone. The chain joins TRBV19 to TRBJ1-1, with D uncertain. V was pared by 10 bases and J by 1 base, with 16 bases between. Germline V gene data show CDR1 as LNHDA and CDR2 as SQIVND (reference sequence). This CDR3 is built from 14 residues. CDR3 DNA sequence: TGTGCCACCGATGTCGGATTTCAGAACACTGAAGCTTTCTTT. Protein product: CATDVGFQNTEAFF.

The chain links TRBV4-1 to TRBJ2-7, with D perhaps matching TRBD2 (6 bases). Germline V CDR1 and CDR2: MGHRA, YSYEKL. The CDR3 extends over 15 amino acids. Between the trimmed V and J ends, which lost 0 bases and 2 bases, there was a span of 11 bases. The CDR3 bases are TGCGCCAGCAGCCAAGAAGACCAGCGGGCCTACGAGCAGTACTTC. Its protein is CASSQEDQRAYEQYF.

This rearrangement joins TRBV11-2 to TRBJ2-1; D possibly corresponds to TRBD2 (5 bases). The germline gives CDR1 SGHAT, CDR2 FQNNGV. V shed 2 bases and J shed 5 bases, with 10 bases lying between them. This CDR3 has 14 amino acids. The CDR3 bases are TGTGCCAGCAGCTTAAGGACTGGAGACAATGAGCAGTTCTTC. It translates to CASSLRTGDNEQFF.

This clone is a singleton in its sample. The chain uses TRBV7-9 and TRBJ2-3, with D unclear. Trimming left V 7 bases short and J 5 bases short, with 10 bases between. The CDR3 loop spans 12 amino acids. Germline V lookup: CDR1 SEHNR, CDR2 FQNEAQ (reference sequence). The CDR3 nucleotides are TGTGCCAGCACGGAAGTAATAGATACGCAGTATTTT. It encodes CASTEVIDTQYF.

The chain employs TRBV27 and TRBJ1-2; possibly TRBD1 for D (5 bases). Trimming shortened V by 5 bases and J by 8 bases, and 18 bases separated the two germline ends. The CDR3 loop spans 14 amino acids. Per the germline V gene, CDR1 is MNHEY and CDR2 is SMNVEV (reference sequence). The CDR3 sequence is CASSLGRAGVGYTF. Here the CDR3 DNA reads TGTGCCAGCAGTCTGGGCAGGGCGGGGGTGGGCTACACCTTC.

The V and J genes are TRBV7-9 and TRBJ2-7, with D perhaps TRBD1 or TRBD2 (5 bases each). This CDR3 comprises 12 residues. The ends were cut back, 1 base at V and 6 bases at J, with 7 bases in the middle. The germline V gene has CDR1 SEHNR and CDR2 FQNEAQ (reference sequence). CDR3 sequence reads: CASSLGGGEQYF. For the CDR3, the DNA is TGTGCCAGCAGCTTAGGTGGGGGCGAGCAGTACTTC. The entire variable domain, with the rest obtained from reference TRBV7-9 and TRBJ2-7, is as follows: DTGVSQNPRHKITKRGQNVTFRCDPISEHNRLYWYRQTLGQGPEFLTYFQNEAQLEKSRLLSDRFSAERPKGSFSTLEIQRTEQGDSAMYLCASSLGGGEQYFGPGTRLTVT.

This chain joins TRBV23-1 and TRBJ2-7, with D perhaps TRBD2 (6 bases). Being an ORF, TRBV23-1 has a function that is uncertain. CDR3 length: 14 amino acids. V lost 0 bases to trimming and J lost 12 bases, with 18 bases between them. Here the CDR3 DNA reads TGCGCCAGCAGTCAATCCCGGCTAGTGGCGGGACTGTACTTC. As protein: CASSQSRLVAGLYF.

This rearrangement joins TRBV12-1 to TRBJ1-1; the table's D call, TRBD1, was not checked against the DNA. TRBV12-1 is flagged as a pseudogene. The CDR3 spans 13 residues. In nucleotides, the CDR3 is TGTGCCAGCAGCCGCCGGGACAGCTGTGGAGCTTTCTTT. Its translation: CASSRRDSCGAFF.

The chain employs TRBV15 and TRBJ1-4; D is uncertain. Germline V gene lookup returns CDR1 LNHNV and CDR2 YYDKDF (reference sequence). V shed 1 base and J shed 4 bases, with 10 bases lying between them. The CDR3 loop spans 15 amino acids. CDR3: CATSRVAQNNEKLFF. The CDR3 nucleotides read TGTGCCACCAGCAGAGTAGCACAGAATAATGAAAAACTGTTTTTT.

V is TRBV30 and J is TRBJ2-5; 7 nucleotides line up with TRBD1. The CDR3 has 16 amino acids. V lost 1 base to trimming and J lost 1 base; unmatched junction nucleotides: 9. Germline loops: CDR1 GTSNPN, CDR2 SVGIG (reference sequence). CDR3 loop: CAWSALTGKVQETQYF. Written as DNA, the CDR3 is TGTGCCTGGAGTGCTCTGACAGGGAAGGTCCAAGAGACCCAGTACTTC. Full variable domain (missing parts from reference TRBV30 and TRBJ2-5): SQTIHQWPATLVQPVGSPLSLECTVEGTSNPNLYWYRQAAGRGLQLLFYSVGIGQISSEVPQNLSASRPQDRQFILSSKKLLLSDSGFYLCAWSALTGKVQETQYFGPGTRLLVL.

In DNA form, the CDR3 reads TGTGCCAGCAGCGTAGGCACCGGGGAGCTGTTTTTT. This encodes CASSVGTGELFF. This sequence joins TRBV9 and TRBJ2-2, with no clear D. The V end was cut by 0 bases, the J end by 4 bases, with 1 base between. The germline CDR1 and CDR2 sequences are SGDLS and YYNGEE. The CDR3 contains 12 residues. The full variable domain, completed using reference TRBV9 and TRBJ2-2, is DSGVTQTPKHLITATGQRVTLRCSPRSGDLSVYWYQQSLDQGLQFLIQYYNGEERAKGNILERFSAQQFPDLHSELNLSSLELGDSALYFCASSVGTGELFFGEGSRLTVL.

The J gene is TRBJ2-7, the V gene TRBV7-2, with D possibly matching TRBD1 (6 bases). The V gene lost 0 bases and the J gene lost 4 bases, with 10 bases spanning the gap. Germline CDR1 SGHTA, CDR2 FQGNSA. CDR3 size: 14 residues. CDR3 coding DNA: TGTGCCAGCAGCTTAGCAAACAGGGAGTACGAGCAGTACTTC. Amino acid sequence: CASSLANREYEQYF.

In this sample, this clone turned up once. The V and J genes are TRBV10-3 and TRBJ2-7; D is perhaps TRBD2 (5 bases). Germline lookup yields CDR1 ENHRY and CDR2 SYGVKD. Trimming shortened V by 4 bases and J by 0 bases, and 19 bases separated the two germline ends. The CDR3 has 17 residues. CDR3 loop: CAISVTPPLASSYEQYF. The CDR3 DNA is TGTGCCATCAGTGTTACCCCCCCCCTAGCCAGCTCCTACGAGCAGTACTTC.

This clone was observed a few times. The J gene is TRBJ2-7, the V gene TRBV27; maybe TRBD2 (6 bases). The germline gives CDR1 MNHEY, CDR2 SMNVEV (reference sequence). The CDR3 runs to 14 residues. Trimming took 6 bases from V and 2 from J, leaving 14 bases between them. For the CDR3, the DNA is TGTGCCAGCAGCCTTTGGGACTCCCCCTACGAGCAGTACTTC. Its translation is CASSLWDSPYEQYF.

This sequence joins TRBV29-1 and TRBJ2-1; a possible D gene is TRBD2 (5 bases). V lost 1 base and J 3 bases, leaving 13 bases between the germline ends. Germline loops: CDR1 SQVTM, CDR2 ANQGSEA. CDR3 length: 15 residues. The chain's CDR3 is CSVEVPGLHYNEQFF. CDR3 DNA sequence: TGCAGCGTTGAAGTCCCAGGACTCCACTACAATGAGCAGTTCTTC.

The chain is built from TRBV7-2 and TRBJ2-5, with 9 positions matching TRBD2. V lost 0 bases, J lost 5 bases, and 7 bases stayed unmatched. Germline values: CDR1 SGHTA, CDR2 FQGNSA. CDR3 length: 16 amino acids. The CDR3 loop reads CASSLARIAGVETQYF. CDR3 nucleotides: TGTGCCAGCAGCTTAGCGAGAATAGCGGGAGTGGAGACCCAGTACTTC.

This sequence joins TRBV19 and TRBJ2-3, with 8 bases identical to TRBD2. The CDR3 runs to 15 residues. Germline V gene data show CDR1 as LNHDA and CDR2 as SQIVND (reference sequence). The junction had 1 base not matched to a gene; V was cut back by 0 bases and J by 2 bases. The DNA of the CDR3 is TGTGCCAGTAGTATAGAGGGACTAGACACAGATACGCAGTATTTT. This gives the protein CASSIEGLDTDTQYF.

The CDR3 region is CASSLEGAPYEQYF. Written as DNA, the CDR3 is TGCGCCAGCAGCTTGGAAGGGGCCCCCTACGAGCAGTACTTC. J is TRBJ2-7 and V is TRBV5-1, with TRBD1 as a possible D gene (5 bases). V was shortened by 0 bases and J by 2 bases, with 9 bases between the two germline ends. Germline CDR1 reads SGHRS; CDR2 reads YFSETQ. This CDR3 comprises 14 residues.